A single sample is the source of the 21 T cell receptor beta chains below, sequenced in a study of tumor-infiltrating lymphocytes in primary liver carcinoma. Unsorted bulk tissue, about 17-34 mg of it, served as the source for co-extraction of RNA and DNA. Making TCR beta cDNA involved approximately 520 ng total RNA and a constant-region primer. A slightly modified ARM-PCR protocol with three nested multiplex PCR rounds produced these TCR beta libraries. It was with TRBV1-TRBV30 forward primers and a C-beta reverse primer that the first two PCR rounds were run, at around 11 cycles each. Each CDR3 protein gets one entry after TCRdb re-called the multiplex PCR reads with MiXCR. The table has more than 85,000 distinct CDR3 sequences, roughly 80% seen once. Sample: liver tumor tissue from sampling region 3. Subset indicated: tumor region T3, left-lateral pole. The receptor source for this set is a man in his forties with primary liver carcinoma and hepatitis B virus infection.

Points on this clonotype: Germline and junction disagree at one end, which may indicate a read error. V and J are TRBV29-1 and TRBJ1-5, with D tentatively TRBD1 (5 bases). The CDR3 has 13 amino acids. Germline V CDR1 and CDR2: SQVTM, ANQGSEA. The CDR3 here is CSAGGEANQHQHF. Written as DNA, the CDR3 is TGCAGCGCCGGAGGGGAGGCGAATCAGCACCAGCATTTT.

On this clonotype: A read error may produce the germline difference seen at one junction end. The rearrangement joins TRBV20-1 to TRBJ1-2; D unclear. The CDR3 length is 14 residues. CDR1 is DFQATT and CDR2 is SNEGSKA in the germline V gene (reference sequence). Written as DNA, the CDR3 is TGCAGTACTAGATACGGAATATTGAGCTATGGCTACACCTTC. This encodes CSTRYGILSYGYTF.

On this clonotype itself: A much larger clone differs by one base, so this may be a read error. CDR3 sequence reads: CANSDPAGTNEQFF. DNA for the CDR3: TGTGCCAACAGTGATCCAGCGGGAACCAATGAGCAGTTCTTC. The chain uses TRBV24-1 and TRBJ2-1; 7 bases map to TRBD2. Germline CDR1 is KGHDR and CDR2 is SFDVKD. This CDR3 spans 14 amino acids.

Concerning this clonotype itself: At one boundary the junction diverges from the germline segment, which might be a read error. The CDR3 coding sequence is TGCAGCGTTGACGGACAGACCAATCAGCCCCAGCTTTTT. Its protein is CSVDGQTNQPQLF. This chain uses TRBV29-1 with TRBJ1-5; D may be TRBD1 (6 bases). The CDR3 consists of 13 residues. Germline CDR1 reads SQVTM; CDR2 reads ANQGSEA.

Worth noting for this clonotype: Relative to the germline gene, one junction end is altered; a read error may explain this. CDR3 amino acids: CAGSYGETQYF. The DNA of the CDR3 is TGTGCCGGCAGTTATGGGGAGACCCAGTACTTC. The chain links TRBV6-2 or TRBV6-3 to TRBJ2-5; D not certain. Germline V gene sequence: CDR1 MNHEY, CDR2 SVGEGT. The CDR3 is made up of 11 amino acids.

This sequence joins TRBV4-2 and TRBJ2-1; tentatively, D is TRBD2 (6 bases). V was cut by 4 bases and J by 3 bases, with 16 bases left in between. There are 16 residues in the CDR3. Germline loops: CDR1 LGHNA, CDR2 YNFKEQ. The CDR3 sequence is CASSLFKISGYNEQFF. CDR3 coding DNA: TGTGCCAGCAGCCTCTTTAAGATTAGCGGCTACAATGAGCAGTTCTTC.

Concerning this clonotype itself: One end of the junction varies from germline; a read error may be responsible. The chain carries TRBV4-3 and TRBJ2-2; 10 bases align to TRBD1. The CDR3 is 18 amino acids. Per germline, CDR1 LGHNA and CDR2 YSLEER. CDR3 sequence reads: CASNQYHWTGGYIGGLFF. The CDR3 nucleotides read TGCGCCAGCAACCAATATCATTGGACAGGGGGGTACATCGGGGGGCTGTTTTTT.

As regards this clonotype: Sequence at one end of the junction differs from germline and may be a read error. This chain uses TRBV5-1 with TRBJ2-3; D is possibly TRBD1 (5 bases). The CDR3 extends over 14 amino acids. The germline CDR1 and CDR2 sequences are SGHRS and YFSETQ. The CDR3 sequence: CTSSFNDSPDTQCF. The CDR3, as DNA: TGCACCAGCAGCTTTAATGACAGTCCGGATACGCAGTGTTTT.

In this sample, this clonotype turned up once. A junction end diverges from the germline sequence, so it may reflect a read error. CDR3 protein: CASSRSGTGSLTSGITIYF. Here the CDR3 DNA reads TGTGCCAGCAGTAGATCCGGGACAGGATCATTAACCTCTGGAATCACCATATATTTT. The gene calls are TRBV6-5 and TRBJ1-3, with 8 bases matching TRBD1. The V gene's germline CDR1 is MNHEY and CDR2 SVGAGI. This CDR3 contains 19 residues.

This clonotype appeared a single time. At one end, the junction sequence differs from germline, possibly due to a read error. The chain carries TRBV28 and TRBJ1-5; D is perhaps TRBD1 (5 bases). Germline CDR1 is MDHEN and CDR2 is SYDVKM. The CDR3 loop spans 18 amino acids. CDR3 DNA: TGTGCCAGCAGTATAGCAAACTGGGCAGGGAGGAGCAATGAGCCCCAGCATTTT. Its protein is CASSIANWAGRSNEPQHF.

Turning to this clonotype: Because it lacks the conserved phenylalanine or tryptophan at the end, this CDR3 is likely a read error. It is unclear where the CDR3 begins or ends on the DNA, so no DNA is shown, and the CDR3 is as TCRdb lists it. This chain uses TRBV12-3 or TRBV12-4 with TRBJ2-3; TRBD1 was called by the table and not checked on the DNA. With termini counted, the CDR3 has 14 amino acids. Here the CDR3 reads CASSFTGGGDTLYL.

CDR3 sequence (DNA): TGTGCCATCAATGAAGCGAGCAGGTACACAGATACGCAGTATTTT. This sequence encodes CAINEASRYTDTQYF. The chain carries TRBV10-3 and TRBJ2-3; D not resolved. This CDR3 region has 15 residues. Per germline, CDR1 ENHRY and CDR2 SYGVKD. The ends were cut back, 7 bases at V and 2 bases at J, with 16 bases in the middle.

This clonotype was observed once. Sequence at one end of the junction differs from germline and may be a read error. The V and J genes are TRBV11-2 and TRBJ2-5; D unresolved. The CDR3 covers 15 residues. Germline CDR1 and CDR2: SGHAT and FQNNGV. The CDR3 DNA sequence: TGTACCAGCAGCCCCGTCTGGTTAGTCCCAGAGACCCAGTACTTC. Protein: CTSSPVWLVPETQYF.

This clonotype was recorded once. This may arise from a read error, as a much more abundant clone is one base away. The chain employs TRBV2 and TRBJ2-7, with a weak D call TRBD2 (6 bases). CDR3 size: 13 residues. The V gene lost 7 bases and the J gene lost 9 bases, with 19 bases spanning the gap. From germline, CDR1 is SNHLY and CDR2 FYNNEI. CDR3 DNA: TGTGCCAGCAAGGGTAGCGGTAGGAACGTGCAGTACTTC. Protein: CASKGSGRNVQYF.

As to this clonotype: It is likely a read error, because the conserved phenylalanine at the end of the CDR3 is missing. The chain employs TRBV4-1 and TRBJ2-2; D is unresolved. The CDR3 spans 14 residues. Germline CDR1 and CDR2: MGHRA and YSYEKL. V lost 1 base and J 4 bases, leaving 7 bases between the germline ends. The CDR3 DNA sequence: TGCGCCAGCAGCCAAGTTGCCACCACCGGGGAGCTGTTTGTT. Translating gives CASSQVATTGELFV.

This clonotype was recorded only once. A read error may be the cause here, since a much bigger clone is one base away. CDR3 nucleotide sequence: TGTGCCAGCCGGGACAGGAGCGAAAAACTGTTTTTT. It specifies CASRDRSEKLFF. The V and J genes are TRBV2 and TRBJ1-4, with 8 bases matching TRBD1. The trim removed 8 bases at V and 8 bases at J, leaving 4 bases unmatched. The CDR3 length is 12 residues. Germline loops: CDR1 SNHLY, CDR2 FYNNEI.

About this clonotype itself: A read error is possible here, since a much larger clone lies one base away. V and J are TRBV5-1 and TRBJ2-1; 13 bases line up with TRBD2. CDR1 SGHRS and CDR2 YFSETQ come from the germline V gene. The CDR3 loop spans 16 amino acids. CDR3 region: CASSTLGLAGANVQFF. For the CDR3, the DNA is TGCGCCAGCAGCACGCTCGGACTAGCGGGAGCAAATGTGCAGTTCTTC.

Notes on this clonotype: A much larger clonotype is one base distant, so this may be a read error. This rearrangement joins TRBV2 to TRBJ2-1, with 8 bases identical to TRBD2. The V gene end was trimmed by 7 bases and the J gene end by 5 bases; junction bases not matched to a gene: 10. Germline values: CDR1 SNHLY, CDR2 FYNNEI. This CDR3 has 15 amino acids. The CDR3 DNA sequence: TGTGCCAGCAACACCTCAGCGGGAGTTCACAATGAGCAGTTCTTC. Translating it yields CASNTSAGVHNEQFF.

This clonotype was seen a handful of times. One end of the junction fails to match germline, which may point to a read error. The chain carries TRBV12-3 or TRBV12-4 and TRBJ2-5; D possibly corresponds to TRBD1 (5 bases). The CDR3 is 13 amino acids. The CDR3 DNA follows: TGTGCCAGTAGTTTTGTCCAGGGAGAGACCCAGTACTTC. Amino acids: CASSFVQGETQYF.

Comment on this clonotype: Germline is not matched at one junction end, which may reflect a read error. The J gene is TRBJ2-1, the V gene TRBV29-1, with no clear D. The CDR3 totals 11 residues. Per germline, CDR1 SQVTM and CDR2 ANQGSEA. CDR3 in amino acids: CSGLSGDERFF. The CDR3 bases are TGCAGCGGTTTGAGTGGCGATGAGCGGTTCTTC.

This clonotype showed up just once. A junction boundary mismatches the germline segment, possibly from a read error. V and J are TRBV7-3 and TRBJ2-3, with TRBD2 matching 10 bases. CDR1 is SGHTA, CDR2 FQGTGA, per germline. The CDR3 is made up of 15 amino acids. The CDR3 here is CASSSGLALTDTEYF. The CDR3 DNA is TGTGCCAGCAGCTCGGGACTAGCGCTCACAGATACGGAGTATTTT.